This TCR beta chain is from a study of radiation and T cells in renal cell carcinoma. Looking at the study overall: Nephrectomy followed 15 Gy stereotactic body radiation by 4 weeks. General study results and limits: No pretreatment tumor biopsies were available for baseline clonotypes. Top tumor clonotypes rose in blood 2 weeks post-radiation, then contracted.

As concerns this clone: Its cognate antigen is unknown.

Measured with immunoSEQ multiplex PCR; TCRdb has only the in-frame clones, and not every one. This table holds approximately 150,000 clones, about 87% found once. Time point meaning: baseline pretreatment blood. Treatment denoted: 15 Gy SBRT to primary tumor, nephrectomy 4 weeks later. This renal cell carcinoma was of the clear cell type. This CDR3 comprises 16 residues. Looked up from germline, CDR1 is MNHEY and CDR2 is SVGAGI. V lost 0 bases to trimming and J lost 7 bases; unmatched junction nucleotides: 9. The sequence was obtained from a woman aged 65 to 85 with renal cell carcinoma. The gene calls are TRBV6-5 and TRBJ1-3, with 7 bases identical to TRBD1. This specimen consisted of blood, obtained from a patient whose treatment included radiotherapy and nephrectomy. The CDR3 here is CASSYSRGGSRNTIYF. CDR3 in DNA: TGTGCCAGCAGTTACTCCAGGGGGGGGAGCCGTAACACCATATATTTT.